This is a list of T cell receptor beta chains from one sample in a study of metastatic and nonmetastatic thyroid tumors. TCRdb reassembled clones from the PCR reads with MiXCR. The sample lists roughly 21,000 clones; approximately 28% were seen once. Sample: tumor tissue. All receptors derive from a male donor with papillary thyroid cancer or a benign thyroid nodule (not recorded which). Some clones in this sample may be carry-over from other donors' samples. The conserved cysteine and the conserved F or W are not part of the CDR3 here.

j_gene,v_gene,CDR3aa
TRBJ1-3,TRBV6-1,ATLDRSGNTIY
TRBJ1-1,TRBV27,ASSPPPVVGHKAF
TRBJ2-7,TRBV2,ATHGDTAYEQY
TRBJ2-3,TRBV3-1,ASSQPQASGSTDTQY
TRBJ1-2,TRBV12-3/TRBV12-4,ASSSRGGYT
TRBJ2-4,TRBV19,ASSGRASDIQY
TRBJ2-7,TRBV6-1,ASTRQGTYEQY
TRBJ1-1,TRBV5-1,ASSLAQTNTEAF
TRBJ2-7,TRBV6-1,ASTDRAINEQY
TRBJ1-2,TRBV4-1,ASSQVGGGYT
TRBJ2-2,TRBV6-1,ASRTDRGTGELF
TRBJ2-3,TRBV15,ATSRHTLAGVPEDTQY
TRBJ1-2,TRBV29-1,SVVEGYT
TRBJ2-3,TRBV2,ASRGLTDTQY
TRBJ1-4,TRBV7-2,ASTEGSTNEKLF
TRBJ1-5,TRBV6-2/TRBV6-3,ASSTSGGYSNQPQH
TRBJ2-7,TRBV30,AWSVSRLVLY
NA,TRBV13,ASSLVAGRVTDTQH
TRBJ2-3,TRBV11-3,AGPFISNTDTKY
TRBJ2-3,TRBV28,ASSLLAEGGTQY
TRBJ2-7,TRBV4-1,ASSQDTGIFGYEQY
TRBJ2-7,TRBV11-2,ASIFNLSDYEQY
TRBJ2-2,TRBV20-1,SARDPTGDTGERF
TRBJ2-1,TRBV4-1,ASSYSSTSNEQF
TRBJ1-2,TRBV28,ASSGGGANYNYGYT
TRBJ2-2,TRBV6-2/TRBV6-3,ASTHSGHTGELF
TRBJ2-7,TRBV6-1,ATTGSGLYEQY
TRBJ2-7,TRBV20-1,SARGQGGYDQY
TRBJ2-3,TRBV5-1,ASSLLTSGATDTQY
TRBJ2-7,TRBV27,ASSLKWFSYEQY
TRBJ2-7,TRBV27,ASSFGLAGDEQY
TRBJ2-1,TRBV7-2,ASSLWAVNEQF
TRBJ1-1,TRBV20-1,SAGKMNTEAF